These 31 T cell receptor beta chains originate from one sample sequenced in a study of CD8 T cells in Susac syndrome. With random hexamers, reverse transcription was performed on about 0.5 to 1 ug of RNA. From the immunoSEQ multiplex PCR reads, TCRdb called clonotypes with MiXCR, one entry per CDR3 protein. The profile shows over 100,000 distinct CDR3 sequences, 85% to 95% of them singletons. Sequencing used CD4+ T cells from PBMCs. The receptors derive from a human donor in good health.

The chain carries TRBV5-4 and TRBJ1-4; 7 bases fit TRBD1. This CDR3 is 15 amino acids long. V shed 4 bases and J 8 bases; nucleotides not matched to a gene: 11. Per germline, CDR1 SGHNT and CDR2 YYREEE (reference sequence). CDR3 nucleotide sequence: TGTGCCAGCAGCCCGAAGGAGGGGGCAGGAGAAAAACTGTTTTTT. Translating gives CASSPKEGAGEKLFF.

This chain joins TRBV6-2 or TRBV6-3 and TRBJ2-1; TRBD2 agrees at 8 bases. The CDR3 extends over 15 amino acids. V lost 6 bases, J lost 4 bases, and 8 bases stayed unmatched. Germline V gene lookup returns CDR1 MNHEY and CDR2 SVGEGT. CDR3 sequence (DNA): TGTGCCAGCAGGACCGGAGCGGGGGAGTACAATGAGCAGTTCTTC. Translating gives CASRTGAGEYNEQFF.

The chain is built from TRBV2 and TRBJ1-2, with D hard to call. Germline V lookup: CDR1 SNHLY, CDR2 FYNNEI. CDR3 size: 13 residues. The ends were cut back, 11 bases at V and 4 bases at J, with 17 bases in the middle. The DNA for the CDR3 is TGTGCCGGGAGTCCCTCAACCGGCTATGGCTACACCTTC. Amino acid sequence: CAGSPSTGYGYTF.

The CDR3 loop reads CASSLSGARSGNTIYF. The DNA of the CDR3 is TGTGCCAGCAGTTTAAGCGGAGCCCGCTCTGGAAACACCATATATTTT. The V call is TRBV28, the J call TRBJ1-3, with D uncertain. Trimming removed 2 bases at V and 0 bases at J, with 11 bases between. CDR3 length: 16 amino acids. Per germline, CDR1 MDHEN and CDR2 SYDVKM.

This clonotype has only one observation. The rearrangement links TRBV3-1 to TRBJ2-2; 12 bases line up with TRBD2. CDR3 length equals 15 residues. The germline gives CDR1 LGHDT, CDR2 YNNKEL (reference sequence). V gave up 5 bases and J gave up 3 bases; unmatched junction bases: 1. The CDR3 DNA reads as TGTGCCAGCAGCTCTAGCGGGAGGGACACCGGGGAGCTGTTTTTT. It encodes CASSSSGRDTGELFF.

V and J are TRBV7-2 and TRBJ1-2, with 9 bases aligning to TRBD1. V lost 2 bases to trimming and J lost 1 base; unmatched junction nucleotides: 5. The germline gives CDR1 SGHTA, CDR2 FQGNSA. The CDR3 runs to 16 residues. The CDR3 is CASSLRRDRVNYGYTF. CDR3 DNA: TGTGCCAGCAGCTTACGGAGGGACAGGGTTAACTATGGCTACACCTTC.

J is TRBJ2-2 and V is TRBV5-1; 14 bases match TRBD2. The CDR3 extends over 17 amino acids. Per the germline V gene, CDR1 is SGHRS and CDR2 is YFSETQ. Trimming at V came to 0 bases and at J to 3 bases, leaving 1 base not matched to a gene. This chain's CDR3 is CASSLGTSGRYTGELFF. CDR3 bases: TGCGCCAGCAGCTTGGGGACTAGCGGGAGGTACACCGGGGAGCTGTTTTTT.

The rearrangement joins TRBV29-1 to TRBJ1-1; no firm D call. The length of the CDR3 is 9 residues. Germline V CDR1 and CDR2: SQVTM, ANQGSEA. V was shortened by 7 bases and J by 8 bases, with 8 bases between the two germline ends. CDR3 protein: CSDRLEAFF. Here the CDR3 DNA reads TGCAGCGATAGACTCGAAGCTTTCTTT.

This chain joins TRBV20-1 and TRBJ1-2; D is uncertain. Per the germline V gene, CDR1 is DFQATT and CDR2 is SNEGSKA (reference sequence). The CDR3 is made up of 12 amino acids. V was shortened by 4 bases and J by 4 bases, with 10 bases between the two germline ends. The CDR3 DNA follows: TGCAGTGCTACCCCGAACCTCTATGGCTACACCTTC. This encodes CSATPNLYGYTF.

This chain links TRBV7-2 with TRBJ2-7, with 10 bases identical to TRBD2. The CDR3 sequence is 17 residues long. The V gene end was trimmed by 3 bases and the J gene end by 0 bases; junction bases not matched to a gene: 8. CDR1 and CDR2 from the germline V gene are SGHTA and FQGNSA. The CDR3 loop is CASSFFGTSGISYEQYF. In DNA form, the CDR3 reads TGTGCCAGCAGCTTTTTTGGAACTAGCGGGATCTCCTACGAGCAGTACTTC.

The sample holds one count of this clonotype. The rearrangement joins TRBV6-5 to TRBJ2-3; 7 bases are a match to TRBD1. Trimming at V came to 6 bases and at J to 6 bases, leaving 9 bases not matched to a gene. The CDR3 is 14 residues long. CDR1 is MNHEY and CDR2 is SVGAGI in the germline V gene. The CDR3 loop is CASRQGILSDTQYF. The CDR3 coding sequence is TGTGCCAGCAGACAGGGGATTCTGTCCGATACGCAGTATTTT.

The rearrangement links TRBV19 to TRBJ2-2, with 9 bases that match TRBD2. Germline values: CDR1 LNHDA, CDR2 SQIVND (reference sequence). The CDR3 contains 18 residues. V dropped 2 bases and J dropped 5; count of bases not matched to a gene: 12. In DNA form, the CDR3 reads TGTGCCAGTAGTATAAAGGGGCTAGCGGGATACCTAACCGGGGAGCTGTTTTTT. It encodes CASSIKGLAGYLTGELFF.

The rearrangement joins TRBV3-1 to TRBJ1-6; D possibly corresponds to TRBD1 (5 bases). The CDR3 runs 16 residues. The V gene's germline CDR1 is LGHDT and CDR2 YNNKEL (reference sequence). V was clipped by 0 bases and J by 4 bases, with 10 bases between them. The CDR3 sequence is CASSQDKGVYNSPLHF. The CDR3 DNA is TGTGCCAGCAGCCAAGATAAAGGGGTTTATAATTCACCCCTCCACTTT. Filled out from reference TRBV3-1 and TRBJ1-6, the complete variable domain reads DTAVSQTPKYLVTQMGNDKSIKCEQNLGHDTMYWYKQDSKKFLKIMFSYNNKELIINETVPNRFSPKSPDKAHLNLHINSLELGDSAVYFCASSQDKGVYNSPLHFGNGTRLTVT.

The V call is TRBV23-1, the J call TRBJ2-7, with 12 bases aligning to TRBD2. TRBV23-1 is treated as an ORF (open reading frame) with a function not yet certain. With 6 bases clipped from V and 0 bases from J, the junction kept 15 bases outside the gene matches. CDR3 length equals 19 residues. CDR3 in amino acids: CASSPQSASGRESSYEQYF. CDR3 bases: TGCGCCAGCAGCCCTCAAAGCGCTAGCGGGAGGGAGAGCTCCTACGAGCAGTACTTC.

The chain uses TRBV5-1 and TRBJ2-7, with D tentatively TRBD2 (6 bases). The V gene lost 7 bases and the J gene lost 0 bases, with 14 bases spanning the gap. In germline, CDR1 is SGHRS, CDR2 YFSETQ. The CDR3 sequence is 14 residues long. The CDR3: CASRAGFDSYEQYF. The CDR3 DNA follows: TGCGCCAGCCGGGCGGGATTCGACTCCTACGAGCAGTACTTC.

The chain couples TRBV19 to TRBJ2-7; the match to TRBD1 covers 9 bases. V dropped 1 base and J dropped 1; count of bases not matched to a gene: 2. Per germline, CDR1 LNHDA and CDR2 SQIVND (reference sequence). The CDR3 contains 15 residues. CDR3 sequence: CASSIVGQGSYEQYF. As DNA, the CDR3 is TGTGCCAGTAGTATAGTAGGACAGGGGTCCTACGAGCAGTACTTC.

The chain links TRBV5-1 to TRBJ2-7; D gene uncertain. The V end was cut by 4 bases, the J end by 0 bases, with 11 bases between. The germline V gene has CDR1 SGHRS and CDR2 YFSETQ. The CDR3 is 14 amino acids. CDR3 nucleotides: TGCGCCAGCAGCCTGACGAAAAGCTCCTACGAGCAGTACTTC. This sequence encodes CASSLTKSSYEQYF.

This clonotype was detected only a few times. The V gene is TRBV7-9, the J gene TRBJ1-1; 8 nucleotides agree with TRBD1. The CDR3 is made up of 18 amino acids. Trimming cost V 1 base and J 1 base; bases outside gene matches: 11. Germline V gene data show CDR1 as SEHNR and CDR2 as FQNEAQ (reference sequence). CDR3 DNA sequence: TGTGCCAGCAGCTTAGGTCTTTTCAGGGGGCGAGAGAACACTGAAGCTTTCTTT. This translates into CASSLGLFRGRENTEAFF.

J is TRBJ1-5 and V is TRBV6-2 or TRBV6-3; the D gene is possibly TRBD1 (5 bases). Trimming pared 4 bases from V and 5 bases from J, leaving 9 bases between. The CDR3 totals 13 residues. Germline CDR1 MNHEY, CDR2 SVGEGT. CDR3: CASSSGTYQPQHF. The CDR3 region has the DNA TGTGCCAGCAGTTCAGGGACCTATCAGCCCCAGCATTTT.

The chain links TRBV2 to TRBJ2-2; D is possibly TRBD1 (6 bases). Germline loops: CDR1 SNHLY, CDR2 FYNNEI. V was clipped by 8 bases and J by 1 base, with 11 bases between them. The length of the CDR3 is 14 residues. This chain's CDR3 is CASEGHKNTGELFF. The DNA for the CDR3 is TGTGCCAGCGAGGGACATAAGAACACCGGGGAGCTGTTTTTT.

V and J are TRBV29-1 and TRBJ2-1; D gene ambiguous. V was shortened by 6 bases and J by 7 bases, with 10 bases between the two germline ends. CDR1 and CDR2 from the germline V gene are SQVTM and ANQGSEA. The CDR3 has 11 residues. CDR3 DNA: TGCAGCGTCGCTCTTGTAAATGAGCAGTTCTTC. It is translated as CSVALVNEQFF.

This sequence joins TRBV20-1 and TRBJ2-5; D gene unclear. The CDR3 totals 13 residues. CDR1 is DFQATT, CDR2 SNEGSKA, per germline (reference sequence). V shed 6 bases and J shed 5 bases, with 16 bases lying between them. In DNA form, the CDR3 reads TGCAGTGCCAGTAACGGTCCTTGGGAGACCCAGTACTTC. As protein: CSASNGPWETQYF.

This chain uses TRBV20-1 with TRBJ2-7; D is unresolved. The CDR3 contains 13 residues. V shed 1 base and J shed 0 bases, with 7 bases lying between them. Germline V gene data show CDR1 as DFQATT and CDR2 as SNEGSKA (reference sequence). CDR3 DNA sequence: TGCAGTGCTAGAGGGTCTGGCTCCTACGAGCAGTACTTC. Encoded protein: CSARGSGSYEQYF.

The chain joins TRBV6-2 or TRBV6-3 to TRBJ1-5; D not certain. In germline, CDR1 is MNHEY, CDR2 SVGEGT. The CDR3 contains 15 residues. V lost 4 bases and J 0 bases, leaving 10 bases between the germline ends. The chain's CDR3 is CASSSRVYSNQPQHF. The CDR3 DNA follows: TGTGCCAGCAGTTCGCGAGTCTATAGCAATCAGCCCCAGCATTTT.

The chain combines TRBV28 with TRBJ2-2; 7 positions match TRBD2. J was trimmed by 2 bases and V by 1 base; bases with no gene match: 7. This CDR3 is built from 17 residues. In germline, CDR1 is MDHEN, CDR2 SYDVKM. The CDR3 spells CASSLSSGVTNTGELFF. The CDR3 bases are TGTGCCAGCAGTTTATCGAGCGGGGTAACTAACACCGGGGAGCTGTTTTTT.

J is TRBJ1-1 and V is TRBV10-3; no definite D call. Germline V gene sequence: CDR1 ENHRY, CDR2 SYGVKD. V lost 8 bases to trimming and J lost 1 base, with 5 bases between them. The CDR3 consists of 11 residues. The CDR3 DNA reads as TGTGCCATCTCCACGAACACTGAAGCTTTCTTT. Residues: CAISTNTEAFF.

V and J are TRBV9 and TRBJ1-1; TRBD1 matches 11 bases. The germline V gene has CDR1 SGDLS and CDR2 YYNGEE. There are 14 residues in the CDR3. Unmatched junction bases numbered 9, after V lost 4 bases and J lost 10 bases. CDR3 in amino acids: CASSPRTGGPSAFF. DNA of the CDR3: TGTGCCAGCAGCCCGAGGACAGGGGGCCCCTCAGCTTTCTTT.

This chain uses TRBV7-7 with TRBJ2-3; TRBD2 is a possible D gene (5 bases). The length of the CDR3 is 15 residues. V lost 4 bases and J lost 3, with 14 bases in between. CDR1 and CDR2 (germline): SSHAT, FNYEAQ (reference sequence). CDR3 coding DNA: TGTGCCAGCAGCTCCGGGCGGGTCTGGACAGATACGCAGTATTTT. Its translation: CASSSGRVWTDTQYF.

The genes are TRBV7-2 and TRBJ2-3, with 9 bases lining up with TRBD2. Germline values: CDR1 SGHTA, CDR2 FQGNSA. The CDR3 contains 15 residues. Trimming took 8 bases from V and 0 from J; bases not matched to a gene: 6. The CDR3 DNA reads TGTGCCAGCGGAAGGACTAGCGCCAGCACAGATACGCAGTATTTT. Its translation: CASGRTSASTDTQYF.

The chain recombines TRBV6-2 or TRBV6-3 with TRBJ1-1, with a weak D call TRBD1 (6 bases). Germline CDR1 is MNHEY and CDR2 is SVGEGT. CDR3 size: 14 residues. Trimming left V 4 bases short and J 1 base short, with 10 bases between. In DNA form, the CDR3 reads TGTGCCAGCAGTTCAACAGGGCCGAACACTGAAGCTTTCTTT. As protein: CASSSTGPNTEAFF.

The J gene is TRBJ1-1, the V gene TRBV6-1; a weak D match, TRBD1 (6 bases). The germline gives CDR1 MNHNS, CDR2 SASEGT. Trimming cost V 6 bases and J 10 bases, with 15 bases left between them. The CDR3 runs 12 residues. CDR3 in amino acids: CASRMQQGPAFF. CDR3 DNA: TGTGCCAGCAGGATGCAACAGGGACCAGCTTTCTTT.